This entry features one T cell receptor beta chain sequence. This sample is drawn from a study of blood T cell repertoires in COVID-19. Study-wide context: Some COVID-19 samples were acute and others convalescent; all came from the United States, Italy and Spain. From T cells, B-cell-depleted T cells, or PBMCs came the material, which was cDNA or gDNA.

CDR3 length: 16 residues. The junction had 12 bases not matched to a gene; V was cut back by 3 bases and J by 8 bases. CDR1 KGHDR and CDR2 SFDVKD come from the germline V gene. As handled by the study authors: Cell counts per sample came from amplifying reference gene primers. Libraries were prepared by immunoSEQ multiplex PCR; TCRdb keeps only in-frame clonotypes and omits some of them. V, J and clone size derive from that table, while D and trimming were established from the DNA sequence. The sample records about 200,000 clones, 70% to 90% being singletons. This receptor was identified in a woman between 70 and 85 years old with acute or convalescent COVID-19. Sequenced sample: peripheral blood. The chain is built from TRBV24-1 and TRBJ2-1; TRBD1 aligns across 7 bases. This CDR3 reads CATSDRRQGGRDEQFF. Here the CDR3 DNA reads TGTGCCACCAGTGATAGGAGACAGGGCGGTCGAGATGAGCAGTTCTTC.